These T cell receptor beta chains were read from a single sample in a study of blood T cell repertoires in COVID-19. This table comes from immunoSEQ multiplex PCR, and its TCRdb copy is limited to in-frame clones, with some not included. Here the sample spans more than 65,000 clones, over 80% being singletons. Material: peripheral blood. Every receptor here comes from a woman of 80 years or more with acute or convalescent COVID-19. CDR3s include the opening cysteine and the closing phenylalanine or tryptophan. A D gene is named only where the DNA matches it firmly. Clone size is given for some rows only: seen once, a few or many times, or a class if the clone is expanded.

>NA|TRBV5-1|NA|TRBJ2-3
TGCGCCAGCAGCAGAGACTACTATAGCACAGATACGCAGTATTTT
CASSRDYYSTDTQYF
>NA|TRBV2|TRBD2|TRBJ2-2
TGTGCCAGCAGTTTCGGACTAGCGGGAACCGGGGAGCTGTTTTTT
CASSFGLAGTGELFF
>NA|TRBV12-3/TRBV12-4|NA|TRBJ2-1
TGTGCCAGCAGTTCCGACGCGGACAATGAGCAGTTCTTC
CASSSDADNEQFF
>NA|TRBV9|TRBD1|TRBJ1-2
TGTGCCAGCAGCCATAACCGACAGGGGAAGCATGGCTACACCTTC
CASSHNRQGKHGYTF
>NA|TRBV5-1|TRBD1|TRBJ1-1
TGCGCCAGCAGCTTGAGAGGGACAGGGGTCTTTTTGAACACTGAAGCTTTCTTT
CASSLRGTGVFLNTEAFF
>NA|TRBV6-5|NA|TRBJ1-5
TGTGCCAGCAATCCGGCAGGTATGGTTCAGCCCCAGCATTTT
CASNPAGMVQPQHF
>NA|TRBV2|TRBD1|TRBJ1-2
TGTGCCAGCACCCCGGACAGGGGTTATGGCTACACCTTC
CASTPDRGYGYTF
>NA|TRBV19|TRBD2|TRBJ2-5
TGTGCCAGTAGTCCGCACAGCGGGGTCCGAGAGACCCAGTACTTC
CASSPHSGVRETQYF
>NA|TRBV7-9|TRBD1|TRBJ1-1
TGTGCCAGCAGCGGAAGGACAGGGAACCCTGAAGCTTTCTTT
CASSGRTGNPEAFF
>NA|TRBV6-1|NA|TRBJ2-6
TGTGCCAGCAGTGAAAGGGCAGGGCCTGGGGCCAACGTCCTGACTTTC
CASSERAGPGANVLTF
>NA|TRBV5-6|TRBD1|TRBJ1-5
TGTGCCAGCAGCTTAGGGACAGGGGGCACTAACAATCAGCCCCAGCATTTT
CASSLGTGGTNNQPQHF
>NA|TRBV18|NA|TRBJ1-1
TGTGCCAGCTCATCTCTGGCGGAGAAGAACACTGAAGCTTTCTTT
CASSSLAEKNTEAFF
>once|TRBV6-5|TRBD1|TRBJ1-1
TGTGCCAGCAACGGACAGGCGAACACTGAAGCTTTCTTT
CASNGQANTEAFF
>NA|TRBV29-1|NA|TRBJ1-2
TGCAGCGTCCGCGGGGCGTTGGGTAACTATGGCTACACCTTC
CSVRGALGNYGYTF
>NA|TRBV30|TRBD2|TRBJ2-5
TGTGCCTGGAGTTTTACGGGTAGCGGGGGCCCTAAAACCCAGTACTTC
CAWSFTGSGGPKTQYF
>NA|TRBV9|NA|TRBJ2-3
TGTGCCAGCAGCGTCTCCGGACTTAGCGACCGAGATACGCAGTATTTT
CASSVSGLSDRDTQYF
>NA|TRBV7-2|TRBD2|TRBJ2-1
TGTGCCAGCCTCCCACCGGGCGGGAGCTCCTACAATGAGCAGTTCTTC
CASLPPGGSSYNEQFF
>NA|TRBV6-2/TRBV6-3|TRBD2|TRBJ2-1
TGTGCCAGCAGTCCCGAGAGGACTAGCGGGATCAAAGATGAGCAGTTCTTC
CASSPERTSGIKDEQFF
>NA|TRBV2|NA|TRBJ2-6
TGTGCCCGCAGGGGGGGGAGAACTGGGGCCAACGTCCTGACTTTC
CARRGGRTGANVLTF
>NA|TRBV5-4|NA|TRBJ2-6
TGTGCCAGCAGCCTGTATTCTGGGGCCAACGTCCTGACTTTC
CASSLYSGANVLTF
>NA|TRBV10-3|TRBD2|TRBJ2-3
TGTGCGACTCAGGGGGGACTAGCAAATACAGATACGCAGTATTTT
CATQGGLANTDTQYF
>once|TRBV9|TRBD2|TRBJ2-2
TGTGCCAGCAGCGTAGCCCTAGCGGGATACACCGGGGAGCTGTTTTTT
CASSVALAGYTGELFF